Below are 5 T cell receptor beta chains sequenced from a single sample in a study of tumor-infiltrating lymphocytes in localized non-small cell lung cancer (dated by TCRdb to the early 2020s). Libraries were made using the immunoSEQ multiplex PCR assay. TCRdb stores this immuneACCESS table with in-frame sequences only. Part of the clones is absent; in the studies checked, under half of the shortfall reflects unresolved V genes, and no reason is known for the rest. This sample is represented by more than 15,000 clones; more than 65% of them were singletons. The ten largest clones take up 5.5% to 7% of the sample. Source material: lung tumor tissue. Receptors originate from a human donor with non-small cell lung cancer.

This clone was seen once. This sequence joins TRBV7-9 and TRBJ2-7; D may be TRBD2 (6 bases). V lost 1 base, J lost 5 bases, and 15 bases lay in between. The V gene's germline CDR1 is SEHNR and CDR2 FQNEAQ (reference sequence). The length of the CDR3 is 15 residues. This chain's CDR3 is CASSLGRDVGHEQYF. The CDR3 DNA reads TGTGCCAGCAGCTTAGGGCGGGACGTGGGCCACGAGCAGTACTTC.

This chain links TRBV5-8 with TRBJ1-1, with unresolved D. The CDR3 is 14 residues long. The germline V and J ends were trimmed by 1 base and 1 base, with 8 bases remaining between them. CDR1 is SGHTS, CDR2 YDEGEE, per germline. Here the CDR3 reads CASSLYSENTEAFF. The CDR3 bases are TGTGCCAGCAGCTTGTACAGCGAGAACACTGAAGCTTTCTTT.

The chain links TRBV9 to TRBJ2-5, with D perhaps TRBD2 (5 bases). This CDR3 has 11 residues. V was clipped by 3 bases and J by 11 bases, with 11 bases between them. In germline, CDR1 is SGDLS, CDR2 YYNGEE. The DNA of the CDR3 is TGTGCCAGCAGCGGGGGTAGGGAGCAGTACTTC. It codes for CASSGGREQYF. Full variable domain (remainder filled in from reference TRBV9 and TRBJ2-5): DSGVTQTPKHLITATGQRVTLRCSPRSGDLSVYWYQQSLDQGLQFLIQYYNGEERAKGNILERFSAQQFPDLHSELNLSSLELGDSALYFCASSGGREQYFGPGTRLLVL.

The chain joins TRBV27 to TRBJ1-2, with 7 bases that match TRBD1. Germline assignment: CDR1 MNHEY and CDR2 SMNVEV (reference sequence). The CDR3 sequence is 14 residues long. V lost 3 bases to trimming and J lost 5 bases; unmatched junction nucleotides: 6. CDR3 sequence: CASSLTGPGYGYTF. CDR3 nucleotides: TGTGCCAGCAGTTTGACAGGGCCCGGATATGGCTACACCTTC.

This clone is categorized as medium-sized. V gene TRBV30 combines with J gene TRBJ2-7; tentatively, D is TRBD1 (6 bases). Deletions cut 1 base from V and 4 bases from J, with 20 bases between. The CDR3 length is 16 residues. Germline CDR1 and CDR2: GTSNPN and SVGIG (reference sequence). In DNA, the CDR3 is TGTGCCTGGAGTGATGAAGCAACAGGGTGGGGATACGAGCAGTACTTC. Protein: CAWSDEATGWGYEQYF.